This T cell receptor beta chain was documented in a study of cytomegalovirus exposure and HLA in healthy donors. Study-wide results and caveats: Links to common viral pathogens appeared, in a later analysis, for several of the most significant clusters. After further analysis at a later stage, roughly 16,000 TCR beta sequences were associated with HLA alleles at 0.05 false discovery rate. With later analysis, a missense DCLRE1C variant became linked to TCR beta V- and J-gene trimming. Clonal expansion was found to be greater in HLA-associated TCR beta chains than in equally common others in a later analysis.

Germline CDR1 is LNHDA and CDR2 is SQIVND (reference sequence). V was clipped by 5 bases and J by 10 bases, with 18 bases between them. There are 15 residues in the CDR3. The table lists this clone with a count of one. The target antigen is unknown. Use of 60 Vbeta and 13 Jbeta primers characterized the PCR. This table comes from immunoSEQ multiplex PCR, and its TCRdb copy is limited to in-frame clones, with some not included. The sample carries under 85,000 clones, about two thirds recorded once. This TCR derives from a man between 40 and 49 years old in good health and CMV-seropositive. Sequencing was done on a sample of PBMCs. The chain couples TRBV19 to TRBJ1-6; perhaps TRBD1 as D (6 bases). For the CDR3, the DNA is TGTGCCAGTAGTCCAGAGGGGACATGGGGATCACCCCTCCACTTT. Its protein is CASSPEGTWGSPLHF.